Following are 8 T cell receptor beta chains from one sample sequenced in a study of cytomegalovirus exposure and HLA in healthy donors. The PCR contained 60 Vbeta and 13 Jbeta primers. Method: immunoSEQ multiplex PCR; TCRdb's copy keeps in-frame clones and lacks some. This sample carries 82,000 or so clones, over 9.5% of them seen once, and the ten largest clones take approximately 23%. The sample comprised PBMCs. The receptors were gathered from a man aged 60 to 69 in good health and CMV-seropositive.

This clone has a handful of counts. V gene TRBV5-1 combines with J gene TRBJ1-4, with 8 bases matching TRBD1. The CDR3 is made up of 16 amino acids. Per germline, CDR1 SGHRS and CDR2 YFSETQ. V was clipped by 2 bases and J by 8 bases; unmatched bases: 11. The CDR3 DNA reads TGCGCCAGCAGCTTACCGACAGGGGCGCGGGGCGAAAAACTGTTTTTT. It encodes CASSLPTGARGEKLFF.

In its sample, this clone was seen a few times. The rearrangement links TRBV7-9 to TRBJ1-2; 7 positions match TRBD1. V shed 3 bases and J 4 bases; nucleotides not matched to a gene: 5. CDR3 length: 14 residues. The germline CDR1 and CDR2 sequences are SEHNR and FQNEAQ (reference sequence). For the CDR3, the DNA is TGTGCCAGCAGCTTGCTAGGGACAGCCTATGGCTACACCTTC. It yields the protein CASSLLGTAYGYTF.

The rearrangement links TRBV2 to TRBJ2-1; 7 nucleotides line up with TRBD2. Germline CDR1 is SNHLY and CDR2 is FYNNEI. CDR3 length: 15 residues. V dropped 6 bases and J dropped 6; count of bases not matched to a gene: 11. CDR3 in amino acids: CASSPLANIVNEQFF. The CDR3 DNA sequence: TGTGCCAGCAGCCCACTAGCGAATATAGTCAATGAGCAGTTCTTC.

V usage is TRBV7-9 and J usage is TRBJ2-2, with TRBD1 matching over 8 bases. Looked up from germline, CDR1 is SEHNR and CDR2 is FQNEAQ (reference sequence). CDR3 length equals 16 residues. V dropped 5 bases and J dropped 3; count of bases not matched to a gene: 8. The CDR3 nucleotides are TGTGCCAGCAGCCCCCGGGACAGGACCTACACCGGGGAGCTGTTTTTT. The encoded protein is CASSPRDRTYTGELFF.

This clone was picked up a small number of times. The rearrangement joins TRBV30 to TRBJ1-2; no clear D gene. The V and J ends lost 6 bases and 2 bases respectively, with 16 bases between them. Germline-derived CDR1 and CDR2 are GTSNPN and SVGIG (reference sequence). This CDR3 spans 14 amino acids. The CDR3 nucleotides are TGTGCCTGTCCGGGGAGCCCTTCCAACTATGGCTACACCTTC. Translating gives CACPGSPSNYGYTF.

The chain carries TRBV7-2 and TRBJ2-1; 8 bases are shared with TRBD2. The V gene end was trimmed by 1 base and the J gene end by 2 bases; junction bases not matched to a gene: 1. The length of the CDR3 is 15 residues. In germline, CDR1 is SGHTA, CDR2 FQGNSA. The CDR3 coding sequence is TGTGCCAGCAGCTTAGAAGCGGGGGCCTACAATGAGCAGTTCTTC. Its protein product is CASSLEAGAYNEQFF.

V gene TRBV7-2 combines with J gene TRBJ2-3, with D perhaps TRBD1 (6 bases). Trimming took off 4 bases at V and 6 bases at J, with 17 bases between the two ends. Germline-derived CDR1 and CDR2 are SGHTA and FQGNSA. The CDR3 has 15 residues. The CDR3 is CASSSRQASSDTQYF. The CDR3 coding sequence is TGTGCCAGCAGCTCGCGACAGGCCTCTTCTGATACGCAGTATTTT.

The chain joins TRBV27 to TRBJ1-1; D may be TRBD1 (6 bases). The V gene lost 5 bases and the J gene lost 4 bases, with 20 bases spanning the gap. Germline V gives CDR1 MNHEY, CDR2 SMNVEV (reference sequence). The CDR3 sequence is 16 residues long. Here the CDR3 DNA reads TGTGCCAGCAGTCTCCGGCGAGGGGGGGACCTCACTGAAGCTTTCTTT. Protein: CASSLRRGGDLTEAFF.